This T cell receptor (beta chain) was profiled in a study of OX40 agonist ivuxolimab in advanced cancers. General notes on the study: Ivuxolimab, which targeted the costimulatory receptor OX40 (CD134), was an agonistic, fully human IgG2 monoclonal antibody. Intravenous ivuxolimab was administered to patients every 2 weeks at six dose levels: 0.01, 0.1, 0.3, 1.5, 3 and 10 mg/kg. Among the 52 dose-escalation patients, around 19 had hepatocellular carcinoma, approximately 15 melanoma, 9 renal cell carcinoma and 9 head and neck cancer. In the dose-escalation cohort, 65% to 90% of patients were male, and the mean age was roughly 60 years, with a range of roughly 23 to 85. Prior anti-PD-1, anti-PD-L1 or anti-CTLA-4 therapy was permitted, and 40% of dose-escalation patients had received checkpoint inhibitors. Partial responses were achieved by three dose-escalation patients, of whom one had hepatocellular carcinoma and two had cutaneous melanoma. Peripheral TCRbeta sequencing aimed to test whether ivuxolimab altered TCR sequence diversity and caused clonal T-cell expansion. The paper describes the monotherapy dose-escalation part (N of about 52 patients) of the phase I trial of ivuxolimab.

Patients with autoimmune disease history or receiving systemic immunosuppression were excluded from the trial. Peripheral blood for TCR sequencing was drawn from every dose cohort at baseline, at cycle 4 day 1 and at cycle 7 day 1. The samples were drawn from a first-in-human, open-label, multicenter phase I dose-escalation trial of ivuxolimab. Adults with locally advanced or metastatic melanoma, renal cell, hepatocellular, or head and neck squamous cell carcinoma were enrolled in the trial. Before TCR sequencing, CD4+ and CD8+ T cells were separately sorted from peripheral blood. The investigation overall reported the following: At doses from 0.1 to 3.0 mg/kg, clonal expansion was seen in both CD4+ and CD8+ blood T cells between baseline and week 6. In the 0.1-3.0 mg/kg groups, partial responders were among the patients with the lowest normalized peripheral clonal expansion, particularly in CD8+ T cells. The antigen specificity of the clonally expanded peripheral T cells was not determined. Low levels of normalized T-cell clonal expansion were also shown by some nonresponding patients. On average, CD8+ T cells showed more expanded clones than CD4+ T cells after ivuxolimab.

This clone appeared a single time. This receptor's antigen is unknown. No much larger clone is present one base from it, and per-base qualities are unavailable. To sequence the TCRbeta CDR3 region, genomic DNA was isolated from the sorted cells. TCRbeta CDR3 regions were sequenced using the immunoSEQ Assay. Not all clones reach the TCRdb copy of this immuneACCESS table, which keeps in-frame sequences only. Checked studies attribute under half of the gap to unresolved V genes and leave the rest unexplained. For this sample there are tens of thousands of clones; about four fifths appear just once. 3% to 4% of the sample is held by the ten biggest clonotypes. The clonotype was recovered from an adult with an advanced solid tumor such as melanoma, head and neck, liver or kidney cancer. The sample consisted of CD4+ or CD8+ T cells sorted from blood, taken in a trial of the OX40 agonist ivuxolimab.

The CDR3 loop reads CASSATSGAYNEQFF. The sequenced DNA: TGTGCCAGCAGCGCGACTAGCGGGGCTTACAATGAGCAGTTCTTC. The rearranged segments are TRBV7-3 and TRBJ2-1, with 11 bases in between that match TRBD2. Including the terminal cysteine and phenylalanine, the CDR3 comprises 15 residues. Of all the DNA, just the CDR3 is kept, 45 bases in frame from base 1. CDR1 and CDR2 are drawn from the germline V gene: SGHTA, FQGTGA. V ends up 5 bases short and J 4 bases short, with an unmatched junction base count of 4.